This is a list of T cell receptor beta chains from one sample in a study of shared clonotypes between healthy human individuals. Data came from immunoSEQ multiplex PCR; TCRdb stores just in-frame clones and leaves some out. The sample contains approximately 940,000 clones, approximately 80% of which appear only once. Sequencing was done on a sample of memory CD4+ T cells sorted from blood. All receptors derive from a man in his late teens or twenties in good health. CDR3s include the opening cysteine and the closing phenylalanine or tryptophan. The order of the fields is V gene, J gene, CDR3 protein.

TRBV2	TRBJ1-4	CASNTRWSEKLFF
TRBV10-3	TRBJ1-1	CAIMRQLNTEAFF
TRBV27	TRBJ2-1	CASSPRSSGGRNEQFF
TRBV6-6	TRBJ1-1	CASSGLQGFYEAFF
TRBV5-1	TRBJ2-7	CASSWDTGSYEQYF
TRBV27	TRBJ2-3	CASSSKRITDTQYF
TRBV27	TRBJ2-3	CASSLSGRKTDTQYF
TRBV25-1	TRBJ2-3	CASRQTSTDTQYF
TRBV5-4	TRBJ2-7	CASSSLGQGPYEQYF
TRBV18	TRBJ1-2	CASSPQHGPDGYTF
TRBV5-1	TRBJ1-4	CASSFSGTGAEKLFF
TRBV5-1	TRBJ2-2	CASRVEWDTGELFF
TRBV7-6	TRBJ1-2	CASSLDTYGYTF
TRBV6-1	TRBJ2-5	CASSVQTQETQYF
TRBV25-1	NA	CASSGTYEQYF
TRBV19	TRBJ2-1	CASNLRGSNEQFF
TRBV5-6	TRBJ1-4	CASSLVDGSKEKLFF
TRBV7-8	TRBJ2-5	CAGAGQPQETQYF
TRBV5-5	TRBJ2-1	CASSLGAGPSNEQFF
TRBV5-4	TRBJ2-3	CASSLYMGGGLDTQYF
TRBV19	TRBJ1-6	CASRTQGVSYNSPLHF
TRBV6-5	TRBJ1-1	CASRRNLGAEAFF
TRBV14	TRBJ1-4	CASSQDLGRSNEKLFF
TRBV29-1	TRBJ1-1	CSIMGQGMIEAFF
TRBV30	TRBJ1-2	CAWSVTGSYGYTF
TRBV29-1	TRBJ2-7	CSVAAGLYEQYF
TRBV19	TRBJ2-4	CASSGSGRLENIQYF
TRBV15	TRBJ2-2	CATSRDFAGDGELFF
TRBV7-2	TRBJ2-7	CASSPSPYEQYF
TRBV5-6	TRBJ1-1	CASSGPGGRGMNTEAFF
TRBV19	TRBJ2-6	CASSIATGDSGANVLTF
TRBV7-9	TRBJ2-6	CASSLGRERAGANVLTF
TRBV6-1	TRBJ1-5	CASSERGAKYSNQPQHF
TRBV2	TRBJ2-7	CASSPGLAGYEQYF
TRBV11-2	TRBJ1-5	CASSSQGSNQPQHF
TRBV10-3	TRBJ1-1	CAISRRPAGENTEAFF
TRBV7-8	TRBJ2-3	CASSLWTSSTDTQYF